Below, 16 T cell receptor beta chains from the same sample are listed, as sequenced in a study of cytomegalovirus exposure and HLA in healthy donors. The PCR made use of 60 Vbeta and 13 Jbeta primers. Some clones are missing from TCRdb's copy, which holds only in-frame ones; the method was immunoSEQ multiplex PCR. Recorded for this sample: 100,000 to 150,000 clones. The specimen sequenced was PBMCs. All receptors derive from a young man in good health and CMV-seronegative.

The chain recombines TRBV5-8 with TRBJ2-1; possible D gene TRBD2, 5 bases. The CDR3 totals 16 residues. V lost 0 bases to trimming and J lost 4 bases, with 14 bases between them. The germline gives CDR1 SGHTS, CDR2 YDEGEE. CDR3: CASSLGQVRVYNEQFF. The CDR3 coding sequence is TGTGCCAGCAGCTTGGGACAAGTGAGGGTTTACAATGAGCAGTTCTTC.

CDR3 in DNA: TGTGCCAGCAGTTTATTTCAGGGAGGGTCCTACGAGCAGTACTTC. Encoded protein: CASSLFQGGSYEQYF. V gene TRBV28 combines with J gene TRBJ2-5, with 7 bases aligning to TRBD2. The J call is in doubt because the DNA end fits TRBJ2-7 better. The CDR3 extends over 15 amino acids. Germline V CDR1 and CDR2: MDHEN, SYDVKM.

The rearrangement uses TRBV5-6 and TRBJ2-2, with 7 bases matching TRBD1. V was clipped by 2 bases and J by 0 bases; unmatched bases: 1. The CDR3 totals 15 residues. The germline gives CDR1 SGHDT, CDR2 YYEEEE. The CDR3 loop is CASSFGTANTGELFF. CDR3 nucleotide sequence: TGTGCCAGCAGCTTCGGGACAGCGAACACCGGGGAGCTGTTTTTT.

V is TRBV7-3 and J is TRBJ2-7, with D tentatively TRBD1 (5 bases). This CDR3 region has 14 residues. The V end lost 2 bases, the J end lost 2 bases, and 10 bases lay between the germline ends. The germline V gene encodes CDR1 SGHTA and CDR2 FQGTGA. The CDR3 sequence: CASSLGAGPYEQYF. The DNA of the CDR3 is TGTGCCAGCAGCTTAGGGGCAGGGCCCTACGAGCAGTACTTC.

CDR3 in DNA: TGTGCCAGCGGCGGCAGCGGGGGGCCAGAGACCCAGTACTTC. Its translation is CASGGSGGPETQYF. The chain recombines TRBV2 with TRBJ2-5; TRBD2 aligns across 9 bases. V trimming: 8 bases; J trimming: 4 bases; junction bases outside the gene matches: 8. The CDR3 loop spans 14 amino acids. CDR1 SNHLY and CDR2 FYNNEI come from the germline V gene.

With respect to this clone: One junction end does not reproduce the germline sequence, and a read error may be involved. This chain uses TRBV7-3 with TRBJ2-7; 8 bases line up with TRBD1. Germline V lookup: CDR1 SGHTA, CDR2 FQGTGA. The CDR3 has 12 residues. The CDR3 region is CASSFGQGGLHF. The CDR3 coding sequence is TGTGCCAGCAGCTTCGGACAGGGTGGTCTGCACTTC.

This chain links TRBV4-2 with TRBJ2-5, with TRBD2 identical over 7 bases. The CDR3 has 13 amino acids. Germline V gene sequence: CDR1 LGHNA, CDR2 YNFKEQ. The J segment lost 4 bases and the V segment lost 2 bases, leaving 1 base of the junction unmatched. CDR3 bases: TGTGCCAGCAGCCAAATAGCGGGAGAGACCCAGTACTTC. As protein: CASSQIAGETQYF.

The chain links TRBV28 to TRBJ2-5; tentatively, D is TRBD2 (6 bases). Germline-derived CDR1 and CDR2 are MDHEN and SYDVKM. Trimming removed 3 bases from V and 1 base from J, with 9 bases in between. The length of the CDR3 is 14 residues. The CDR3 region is CASSFPGVQETQYF. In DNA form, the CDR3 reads TGTGCCAGCAGTTTCCCGGGGGTCCAAGAGACCCAGTACTTC. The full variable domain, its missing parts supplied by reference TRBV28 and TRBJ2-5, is DVKVTQSSRYLVKRTGEKVFLECVQDMDHENMFWYRQDPGLGLRLIYFSYDVKMKEKGDIPEGYSVSREKKERFSLILESASTNQTSMYLCASSFPGVQETQYFGPGTRLLVL.

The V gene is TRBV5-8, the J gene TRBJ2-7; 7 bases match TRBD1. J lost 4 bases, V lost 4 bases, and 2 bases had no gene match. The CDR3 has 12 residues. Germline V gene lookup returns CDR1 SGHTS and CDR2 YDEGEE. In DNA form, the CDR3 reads TGTGCCAGCAGCCTGGACAGGTACGAGCAGTACTTC. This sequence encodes CASSLDRYEQYF.

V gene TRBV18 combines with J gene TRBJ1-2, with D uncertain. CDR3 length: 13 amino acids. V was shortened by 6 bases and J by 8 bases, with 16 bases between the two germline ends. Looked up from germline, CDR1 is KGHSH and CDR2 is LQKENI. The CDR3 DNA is TGTGCCAGCTCGCCAGATTCACTTCGGGGCTACACCTTC. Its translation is CASSPDSLRGYTF.

The CDR3 loop reads CASRRTSGFTDTQYF. CDR3 sequence (DNA): TGTGCCAGCAGACGGACTAGCGGGTTCACAGATACGCAGTATTTT. The rearrangement uses TRBV6-5 and TRBJ2-3, with 11 bases matching TRBD2. Unmatched junction bases numbered 4, after V lost 6 bases and J lost 2 bases. This CDR3 comprises 15 residues. Germline CDR1 and CDR2: MNHEY and SVGAGI.

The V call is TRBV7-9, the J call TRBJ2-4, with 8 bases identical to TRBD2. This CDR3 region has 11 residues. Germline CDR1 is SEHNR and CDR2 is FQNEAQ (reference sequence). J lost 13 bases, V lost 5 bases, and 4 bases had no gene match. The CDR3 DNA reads TGTGCCAGCAGCCATAGCGGGGCCCAGTACTTC. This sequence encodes CASSHSGAQYF. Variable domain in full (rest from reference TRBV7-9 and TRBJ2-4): DTGVSQNPRHKITKRGQNVTFRCDPISEHNRLYWYRQTLGQGPEFLTYFQNEAQLEKSRLLSDRFSAERPKGSFSTLEIQRTEQGDSAMYLCASSHSGAQYFGAGTRLSVL.

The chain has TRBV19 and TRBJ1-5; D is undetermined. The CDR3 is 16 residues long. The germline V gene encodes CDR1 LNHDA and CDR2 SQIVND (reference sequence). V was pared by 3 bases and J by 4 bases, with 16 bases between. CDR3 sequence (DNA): TGTGCCAGTAGTATTGGAGGGTTAAGAGGGAATCAGCCCCAGCATTTT. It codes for CASSIGGLRGNQPQHF.

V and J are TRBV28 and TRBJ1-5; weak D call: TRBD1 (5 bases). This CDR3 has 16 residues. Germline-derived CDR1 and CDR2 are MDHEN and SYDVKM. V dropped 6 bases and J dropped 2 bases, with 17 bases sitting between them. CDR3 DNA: TGTGCCAGCAGACCCCATTTGCAGGGCGGCAATCAGCCCCAGCATTTT. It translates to CASRPHLQGGNQPQHF.

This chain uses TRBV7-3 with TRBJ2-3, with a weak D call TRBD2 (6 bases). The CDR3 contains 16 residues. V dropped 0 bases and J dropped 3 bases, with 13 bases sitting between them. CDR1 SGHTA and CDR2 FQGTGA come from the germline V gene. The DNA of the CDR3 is TGTGCCAGCAGCTTAACGTCTTTTAGCGGAACAGATACGCAGTATTTT. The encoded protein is CASSLTSFSGTDTQYF.

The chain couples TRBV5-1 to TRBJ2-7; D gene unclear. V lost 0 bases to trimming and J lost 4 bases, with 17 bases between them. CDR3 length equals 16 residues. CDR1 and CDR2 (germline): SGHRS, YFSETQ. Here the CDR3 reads CASSLEGAGSGYEQYF. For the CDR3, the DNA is TGCGCCAGCAGCTTGGAAGGCGCCGGATCGGGTTACGAGCAGTACTTC.